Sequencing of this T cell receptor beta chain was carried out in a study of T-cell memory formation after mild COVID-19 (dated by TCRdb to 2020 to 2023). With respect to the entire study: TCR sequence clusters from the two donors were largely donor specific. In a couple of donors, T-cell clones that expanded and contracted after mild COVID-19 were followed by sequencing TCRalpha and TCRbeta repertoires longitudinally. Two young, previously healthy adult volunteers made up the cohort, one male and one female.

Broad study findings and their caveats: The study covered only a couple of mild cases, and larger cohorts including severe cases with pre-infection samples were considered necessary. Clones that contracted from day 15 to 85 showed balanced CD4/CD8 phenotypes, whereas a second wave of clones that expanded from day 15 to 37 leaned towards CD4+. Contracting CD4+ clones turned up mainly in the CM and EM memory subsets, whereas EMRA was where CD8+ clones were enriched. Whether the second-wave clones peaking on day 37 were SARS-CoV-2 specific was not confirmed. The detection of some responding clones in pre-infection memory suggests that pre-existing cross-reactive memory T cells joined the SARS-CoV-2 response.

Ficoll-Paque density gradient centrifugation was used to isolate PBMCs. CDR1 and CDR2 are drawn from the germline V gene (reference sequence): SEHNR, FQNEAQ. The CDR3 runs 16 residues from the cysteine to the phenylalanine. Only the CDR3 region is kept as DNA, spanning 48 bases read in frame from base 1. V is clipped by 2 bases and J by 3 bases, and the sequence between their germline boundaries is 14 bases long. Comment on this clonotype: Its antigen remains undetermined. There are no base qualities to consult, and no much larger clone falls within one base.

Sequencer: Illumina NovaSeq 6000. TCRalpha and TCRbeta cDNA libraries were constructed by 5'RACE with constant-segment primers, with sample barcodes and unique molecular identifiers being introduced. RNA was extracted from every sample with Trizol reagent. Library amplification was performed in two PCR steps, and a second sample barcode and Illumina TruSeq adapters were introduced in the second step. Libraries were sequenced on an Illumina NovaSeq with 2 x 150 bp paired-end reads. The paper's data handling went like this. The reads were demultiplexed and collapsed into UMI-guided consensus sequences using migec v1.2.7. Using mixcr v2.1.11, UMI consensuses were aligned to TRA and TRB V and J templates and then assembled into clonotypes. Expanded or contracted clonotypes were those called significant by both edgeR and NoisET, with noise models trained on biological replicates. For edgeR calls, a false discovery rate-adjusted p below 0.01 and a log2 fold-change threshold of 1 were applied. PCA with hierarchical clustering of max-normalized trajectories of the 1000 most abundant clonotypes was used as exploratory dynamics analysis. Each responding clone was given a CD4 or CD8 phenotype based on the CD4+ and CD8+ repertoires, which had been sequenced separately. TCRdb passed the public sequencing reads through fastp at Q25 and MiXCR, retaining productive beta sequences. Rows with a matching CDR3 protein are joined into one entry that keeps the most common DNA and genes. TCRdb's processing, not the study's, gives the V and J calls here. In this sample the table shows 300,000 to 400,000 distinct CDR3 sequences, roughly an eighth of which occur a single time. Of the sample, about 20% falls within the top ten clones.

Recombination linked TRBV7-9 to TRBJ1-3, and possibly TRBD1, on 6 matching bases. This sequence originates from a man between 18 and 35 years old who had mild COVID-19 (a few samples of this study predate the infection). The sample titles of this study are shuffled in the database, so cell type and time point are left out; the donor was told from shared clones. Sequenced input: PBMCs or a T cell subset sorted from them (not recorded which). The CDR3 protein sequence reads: CASSLWETGLGNTIYF. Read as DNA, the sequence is TGTGCCAGCAGCTTATGGGAGACAGGCCTTGGAAACACCATATATTTT.